These 9 T cell receptor beta chains share one sample of origin, sequenced in a study of blood T cell repertoires in COVID-19. Using immunoSEQ multiplex PCR, the repertoire was profiled, and TCRdb retains in-frame clones only, with some absent. The sample records approximately 480,000 clones, 89% being singletons. The sequencing sample was made of peripheral blood. These receptors were taken from a man aged 18 to 30 with COVID-19, enrolled during active disease.

This sequence joins TRBV5-5 and TRBJ2-7; TRBD1 matches at 7 bases. The germline V gene encodes CDR1 SGHKS and CDR2 YYEKEE (reference sequence). There are 14 residues in the CDR3. V shed 6 bases and J 3 bases; nucleotides not matched to a gene: 9. CDR3 bases: TGTGCCAGCAATCCGACAGGGAACAGCTACGAGCAGTACTTC. It translates to CASNPTGNSYEQYF.

This clone was detected only once. This chain links TRBV5-1 with TRBJ2-1; 8 nucleotides align to TRBD2. This CDR3 comprises 14 residues. V gave up 4 bases and J gave up 7 bases; unmatched junction bases: 7. The germline V gene encodes CDR1 SGHRS and CDR2 YFSETQ. CDR3 sequence: CASSLSGGANEQFF. Written as DNA, the CDR3 is TGCGCCAGCAGCCTCTCCGGGGGGGCGAATGAGCAGTTCTTC.

This sequence joins TRBV29-1 and TRBJ2-1, with 7 nucleotides matching TRBD2. The germline V gene has CDR1 SQVTM and CDR2 ANQGSEA. J lost 4 bases, V lost 7 bases, and 4 bases had no gene match. This CDR3 has 12 residues. The CDR3, as DNA: TGCAGCGGTCTAGCGGATTACAATGAGCAGTTCTTC. Protein sequence: CSGLADYNEQFF.

This clone has just a few counts. V and J are TRBV4-1 and TRBJ1-2, with a possible D match to TRBD1 (5 bases). The V end was cut by 0 bases, the J end by 8 bases, with 10 bases between. This CDR3 contains 13 residues. From germline, CDR1 is MGHRA and CDR2 YSYEKL. CDR3 nucleotide sequence: TGCGCCAGCAGCCAAGAAGGCGGGGACGGCTACACCTTC. Translating it yields CASSQEGGDGYTF.

The sample holds one count of this clone. This chain uses TRBV6-5 with TRBJ2-1, with no clear D. Per the germline V gene, CDR1 is MNHEY and CDR2 is SVGAGI. The V gene lost 0 bases and the J gene lost 2 bases, with 11 bases spanning the gap. The CDR3 is made up of 16 amino acids. This chain's CDR3 is CASSYSYVATYNEQFF. In DNA, the CDR3 is TGTGCCAGCAGTTACTCGTACGTCGCTACCTACAATGAGCAGTTCTTC.

The table lists this clone with a count of one. This chain links TRBV2 with TRBJ1-6, with 8 bases fitting TRBD1. The CDR3 contains 17 residues. In germline, CDR1 is SNHLY, CDR2 FYNNEI. V lost 4 bases to trimming and J lost 7 bases; unmatched junction nucleotides: 12. This CDR3 is CASSVSAQQGVNSPLHF. The CDR3 DNA follows: TGTGCCAGCAGTGTATCGGCCCAACAGGGGGTAAATTCACCCCTCCACTTT.

As DNA, the CDR3 is TGTGCCAGCAAGGATCGCGGGGCGTCCTACAATGAGCAGTTCTTC. Translated: CASKDRGASYNEQFF. The chain has TRBV3-1 (or the pseudogene TRBV3-2) and TRBJ2-1; D might be TRBD2 (6 bases). V was clipped by 7 bases and J by 1 base, with 14 bases between them. The germline CDR1 and CDR2 sequences are LGHDT and YNNKEL (reference sequence). CDR3 length: 15 amino acids.

This clone is a singleton in its sample. The V call is TRBV12-5, the J call TRBJ2-2; 9 bases agree with TRBD1. The CDR3 has 20 residues. Per the germline V gene, CDR1 is LGHNT and CDR2 is FRNRAP. Trimming cost V 0 bases and J 6 bases; bases outside gene matches: 17. In DNA form, the CDR3 reads TGTGCTAGTGGTTTGGTAAATCGGACAGGGGATCTTCTAGACGCCGGGGAGCTGTTTTTT. Amino acid sequence: CASGLVNRTGDLLDAGELFF.

The rearrangement links TRBV11-3 to TRBJ2-2; TRBD2 aligns across 8 bases. Trimming removed 3 bases from V and 0 bases from J; junction bases left unmatched: 0. Germline V gene sequence: CDR1 SGHNT, CDR2 YENEEA. The CDR3 extends over 15 amino acids. Written as DNA, the CDR3 is TGTGCCAGCAGCTTTAGCGGGGCGAACACCGGGGAGCTGTTTTTT. Its translation is CASSFSGANTGELFF.